This note documents a single T cell receptor beta chain sequence. Antigen unknown. The CDR3 covers 15 residues. V trimming: 4 bases; J trimming: 4 bases; junction bases outside the gene matches: 9. The germline V gene encodes CDR1 SGHRS and CDR2 YFSETQ. The PCR had 60 Vbeta and 13 Jbeta primers. The method was immunoSEQ multiplex PCR; TCRdb's version includes in-frame clones alone and lacks a portion of them. Found here are roughly 100,000 clones; the top ten clones hold 0.59%. This sample was taken from a study of cytomegalovirus exposure and HLA in healthy donors. The overall study: Some 85 million unique TCRs, all from HLA-typed donors, were included in an early release of the data. Findings and caveats of the study: As immune exposure information, only CMV serostatus was available. Later analysis placed DRB1 highest and HLA-C lowest in TCR association rates, which differed by HLA locus.

The chain couples TRBV5-1 to TRBJ1-2; 8 bases align to TRBD1. This sequence was found in a man aged 50 to 59 in good health and CMV-seronegative. Sequencing used PBMCs. This chain's CDR3 is CASSHGQGVGYGYTF. CDR3 DNA: TGCGCCAGCAGCCACGGACAGGGTGTAGGCTATGGCTACACCTTC.